This T cell receptor beta chain originates from a study of beta chain features in type 1 diabetes. Study-level findings and limits: Type 1 diabetes patients had TCRB CDR3s that were shorter (moderately but significantly so) in all four CD4+ subsets.

As to this clone: Its antigen is unidentified.

Germline-derived CDR1 and CDR2 are SNHLY and FYNNEI. V was pared by 1 base and J by 3 bases, with 4 bases between. The CDR3 has 12 residues. Reverse transcription of all isolated RNA meant that expressed TCRB transcripts were sequenced. Data came from immunoSEQ multiplex PCR; TCRdb stores just in-frame clones and leaves some out. The table has approximately 50,000 clones, 55% to 75% seen once. The source material was stem cell memory CD4+ T cells from blood. This receptor was obtained from a woman under 40 with type 1 diabetes. The chain links TRBV2 to TRBJ2-7; D not certain. The CDR3 DNA sequence: TGTGCCAGCAGTGAAGACTACTACGAGCAGTACTTC. It is translated as CASSEDYYEQYF.